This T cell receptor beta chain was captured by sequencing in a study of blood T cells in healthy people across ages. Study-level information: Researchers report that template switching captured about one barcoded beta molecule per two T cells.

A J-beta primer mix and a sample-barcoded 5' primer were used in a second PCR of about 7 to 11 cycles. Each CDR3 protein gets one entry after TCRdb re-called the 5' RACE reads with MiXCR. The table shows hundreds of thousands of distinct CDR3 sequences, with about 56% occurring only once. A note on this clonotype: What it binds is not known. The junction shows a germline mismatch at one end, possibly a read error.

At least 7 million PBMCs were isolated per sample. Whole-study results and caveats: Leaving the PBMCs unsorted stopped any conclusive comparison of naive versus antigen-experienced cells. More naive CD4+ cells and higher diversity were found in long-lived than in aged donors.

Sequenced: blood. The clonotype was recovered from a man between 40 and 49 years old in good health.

The CDR3 region has the DNA TGTGGCAGCAGTATAGGACGGAATGAAAAACTGTTTTTT. It specifies CGSSIGRNEKLFF. The chain employs TRBV6-5 and TRBJ1-4, with D hard to call. Germline V gene lookup returns CDR1 MNHEY and CDR2 SVGAGI. The CDR3 extends over 13 amino acids.